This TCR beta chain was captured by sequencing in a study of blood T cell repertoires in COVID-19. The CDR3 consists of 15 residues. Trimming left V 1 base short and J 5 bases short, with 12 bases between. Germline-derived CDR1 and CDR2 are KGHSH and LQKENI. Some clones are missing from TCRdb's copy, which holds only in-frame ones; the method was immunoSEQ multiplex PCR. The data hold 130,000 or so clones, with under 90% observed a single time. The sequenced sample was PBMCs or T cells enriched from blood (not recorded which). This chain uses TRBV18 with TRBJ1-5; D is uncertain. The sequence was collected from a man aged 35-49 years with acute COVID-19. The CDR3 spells CASSPQAGRYQPQHF. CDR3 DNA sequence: TGTGCCAGCTCACCACAGGCAGGTCGCTATCAGCCCCAGCATTTT.